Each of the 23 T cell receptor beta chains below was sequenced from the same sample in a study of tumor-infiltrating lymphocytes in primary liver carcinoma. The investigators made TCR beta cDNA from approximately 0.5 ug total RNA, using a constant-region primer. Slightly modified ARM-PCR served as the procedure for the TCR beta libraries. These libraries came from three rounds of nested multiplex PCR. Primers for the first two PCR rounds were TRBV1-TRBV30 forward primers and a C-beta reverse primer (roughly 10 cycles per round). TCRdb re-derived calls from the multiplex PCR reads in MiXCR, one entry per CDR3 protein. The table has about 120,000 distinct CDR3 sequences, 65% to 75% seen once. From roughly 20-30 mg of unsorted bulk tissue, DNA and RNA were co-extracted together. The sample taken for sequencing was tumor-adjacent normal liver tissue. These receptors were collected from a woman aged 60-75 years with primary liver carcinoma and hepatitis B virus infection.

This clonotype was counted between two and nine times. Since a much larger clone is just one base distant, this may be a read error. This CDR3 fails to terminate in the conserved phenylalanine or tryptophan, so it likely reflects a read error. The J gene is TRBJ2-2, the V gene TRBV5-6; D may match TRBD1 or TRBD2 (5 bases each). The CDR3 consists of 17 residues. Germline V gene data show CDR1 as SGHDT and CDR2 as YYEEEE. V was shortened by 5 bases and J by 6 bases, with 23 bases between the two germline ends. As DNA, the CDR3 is TGTGCCAGCAGGGTTGCATCGGGGCGCCGTTTCTCCGGGGAGCTGTTTTCT. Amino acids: CASRVASGRRFSGELFS.

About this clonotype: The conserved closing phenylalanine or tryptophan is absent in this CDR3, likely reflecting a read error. CDR3 sequence (DNA): TGTGCCAGCGCTTATATAAGCAACTATGGCTACACCTTG. Translated, it gives CASAYISNYGYTL. The chain recombines TRBV6-6 with TRBJ1-2; D is unresolved. The CDR3 totals 13 residues. V was trimmed by 8 bases and J by 2 bases, leaving 12 bases between them. The germline gives CDR1 MNHNY, CDR2 SVGAGI (reference sequence).

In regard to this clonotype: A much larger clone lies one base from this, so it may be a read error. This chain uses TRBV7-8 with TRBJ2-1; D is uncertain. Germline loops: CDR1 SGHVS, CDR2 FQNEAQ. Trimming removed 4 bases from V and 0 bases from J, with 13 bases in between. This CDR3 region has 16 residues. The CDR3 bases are TGTGCCAGCAGCTCAAGGACGGATAGCTCCTACAATGAGCAGTTCTTC. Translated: CASSSRTDSSYNEQFF.

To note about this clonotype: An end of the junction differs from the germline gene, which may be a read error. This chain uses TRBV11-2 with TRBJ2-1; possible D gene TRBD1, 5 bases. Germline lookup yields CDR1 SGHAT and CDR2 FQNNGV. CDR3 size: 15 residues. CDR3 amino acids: CASSIEGDENNEQFF. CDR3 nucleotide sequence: TGTGCCAGCAGCATAGAAGGGGATGAGAATAATGAGCAGTTCTTC. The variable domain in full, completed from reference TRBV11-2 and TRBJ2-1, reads EAGVAQSPRYKIIEKRQSVAFWCNPISGHATLYWYQQILGQGPKLLIQFQNNGVVDDSQLPKDRFSAERLKGVDSTLKIQPAKLEDSAVYLCASSIEGDENNEQFFGPGTRLTVL.

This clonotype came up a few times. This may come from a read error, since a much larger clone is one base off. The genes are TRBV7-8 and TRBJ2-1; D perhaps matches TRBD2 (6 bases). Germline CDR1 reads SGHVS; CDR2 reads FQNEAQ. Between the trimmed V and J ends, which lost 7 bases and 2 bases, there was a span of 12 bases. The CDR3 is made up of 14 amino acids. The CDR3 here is CASMDGSAYNEQFF. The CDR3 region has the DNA TGTGCCAGCATGGACGGGAGCGCCTACAATGAGCAGTTCTTC.

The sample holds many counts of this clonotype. The CDR3 nucleotides are TGTGCCAGCAGTGAAAATGGGGCGGATGATGGCTACACCTTC. This gives the protein CASSENGADDGYTF. This sequence joins TRBV6-1 and TRBJ1-2; D is perhaps TRBD1 (5 bases). V lost 2 bases to trimming and J lost 6 bases, with 13 bases between them. Germline V gene lookup returns CDR1 MNHNS and CDR2 SASEGT. The CDR3 loop spans 14 amino acids.

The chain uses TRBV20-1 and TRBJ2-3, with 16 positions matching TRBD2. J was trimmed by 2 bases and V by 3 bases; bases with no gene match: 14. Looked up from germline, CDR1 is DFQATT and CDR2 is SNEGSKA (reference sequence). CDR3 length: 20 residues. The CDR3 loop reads CSASSTGTSGGARLTDTQYF. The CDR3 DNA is TGCAGTGCTAGTTCTACCGGGACTAGCGGGGGGGCCCGGCTCACAGATACGCAGTATTTT.

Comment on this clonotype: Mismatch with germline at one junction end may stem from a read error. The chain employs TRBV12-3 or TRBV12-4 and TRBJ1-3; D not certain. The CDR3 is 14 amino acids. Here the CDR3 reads CASSFREGGNIIYF. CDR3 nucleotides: TGTGCCAGCAGTTTCCGAGAGGGCGGAAACATCATATATTTT.

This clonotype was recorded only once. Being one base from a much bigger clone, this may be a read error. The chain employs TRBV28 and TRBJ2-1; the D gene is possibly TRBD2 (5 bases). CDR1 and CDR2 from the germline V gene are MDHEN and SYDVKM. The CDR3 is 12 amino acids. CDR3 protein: CASTYRGNERFF. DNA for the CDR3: TGTGCCAGCACCTACCGGGGAAATGAGCGGTTCTTC.

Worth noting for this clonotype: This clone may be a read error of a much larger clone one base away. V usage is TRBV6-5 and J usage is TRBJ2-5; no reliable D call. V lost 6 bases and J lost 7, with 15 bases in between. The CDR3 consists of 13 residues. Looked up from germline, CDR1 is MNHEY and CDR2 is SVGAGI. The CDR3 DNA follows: TGTGCCAGCAGATGGACGCTGGAAGGGACCCAGTACTTC. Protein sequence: CASRWTLEGTQYF.

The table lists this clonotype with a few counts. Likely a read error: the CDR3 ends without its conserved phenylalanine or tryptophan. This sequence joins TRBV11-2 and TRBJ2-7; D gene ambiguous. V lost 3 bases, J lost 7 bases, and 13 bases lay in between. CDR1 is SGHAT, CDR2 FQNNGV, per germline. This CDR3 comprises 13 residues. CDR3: CASSFRSGVEQYL. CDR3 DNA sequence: TGTGCCAGCAGCTTTCGGTCTGGGGTTGAGCAGTACCTC.

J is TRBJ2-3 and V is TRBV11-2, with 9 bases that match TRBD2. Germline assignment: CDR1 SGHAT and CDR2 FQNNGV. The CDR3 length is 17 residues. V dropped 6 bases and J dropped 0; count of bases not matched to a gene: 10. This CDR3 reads CASSSVGLATSTDTQYF. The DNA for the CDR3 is TGTGCCAGCAGTTCAGTGGGACTAGCAACTAGCACAGATACGCAGTATTTT.

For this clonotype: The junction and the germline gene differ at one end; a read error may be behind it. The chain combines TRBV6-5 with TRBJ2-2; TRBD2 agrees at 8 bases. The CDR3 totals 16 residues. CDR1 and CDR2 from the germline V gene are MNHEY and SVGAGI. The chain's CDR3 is CASSLGASGFSGELLF. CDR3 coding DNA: TGTGCCAGCAGTCTCGGAGCTAGCGGGTTCTCCGGGGAGCTGCTTTTT.

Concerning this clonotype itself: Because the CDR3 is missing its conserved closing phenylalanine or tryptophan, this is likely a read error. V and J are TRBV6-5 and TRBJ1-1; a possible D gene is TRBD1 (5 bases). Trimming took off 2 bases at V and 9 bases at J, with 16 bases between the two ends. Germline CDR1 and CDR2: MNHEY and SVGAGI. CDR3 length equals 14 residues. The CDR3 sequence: CASSYDVSQGKAFI. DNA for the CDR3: TGTGCCAGCAGTTACGATGTTTCCCAGGGTAAAGCTTTCATC.

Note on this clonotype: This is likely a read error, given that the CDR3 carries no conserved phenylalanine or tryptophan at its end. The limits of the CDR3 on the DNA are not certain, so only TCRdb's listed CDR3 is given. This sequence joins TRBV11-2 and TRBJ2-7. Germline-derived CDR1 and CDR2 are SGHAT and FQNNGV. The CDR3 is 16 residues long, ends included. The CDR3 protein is CASSLERPSSSYEEYS.

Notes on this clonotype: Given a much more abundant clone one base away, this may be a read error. CDR3 protein: CAWSGLTGSSWGNEAFF. CDR3 in DNA: TGTGCCTGGAGTGGCCTGACAGGGAGCTCATGGGGTAATGAAGCTTTCTTT. The V and J genes are TRBV30 and TRBJ1-1; TRBD1 matches 7 bases. Trimming at V came to 1 base and at J to 7 bases, leaving 18 bases not matched to a gene. The CDR3 runs to 17 residues. Germline loops: CDR1 GTSNPN, CDR2 SVGIG (reference sequence).

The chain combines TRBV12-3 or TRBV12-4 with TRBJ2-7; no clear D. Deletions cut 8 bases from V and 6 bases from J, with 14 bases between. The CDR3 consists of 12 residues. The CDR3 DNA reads TGTGCCAGCGGTAGTGTCGACTTCGAGCAGTACTTC. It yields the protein CASGSVDFEQYF.

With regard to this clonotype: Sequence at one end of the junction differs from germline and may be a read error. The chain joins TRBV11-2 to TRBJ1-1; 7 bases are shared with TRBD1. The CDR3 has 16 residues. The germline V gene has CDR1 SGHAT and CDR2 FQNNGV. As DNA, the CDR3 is TGTCCCAGCAGCGCTACGACAGGGTACATTCGTACTGAAGCTTTCTTT. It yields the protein CPSSATTGYIRTEAFF.

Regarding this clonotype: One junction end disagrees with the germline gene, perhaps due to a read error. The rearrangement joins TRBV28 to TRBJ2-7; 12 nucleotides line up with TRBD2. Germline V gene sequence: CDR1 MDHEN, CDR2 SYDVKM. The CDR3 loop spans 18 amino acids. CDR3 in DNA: TGTGTCAGCACTTTCGTCCCGACTAGCGGGAGCCCGAAATACGGGCAGTACTTC. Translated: CVSTFVPTSGSPKYGQYF.

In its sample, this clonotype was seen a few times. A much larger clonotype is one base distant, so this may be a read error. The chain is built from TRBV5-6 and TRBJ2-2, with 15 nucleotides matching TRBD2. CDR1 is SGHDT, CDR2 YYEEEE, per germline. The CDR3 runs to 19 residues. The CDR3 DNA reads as TGTGCCGGCAGCCCCCTAGGGGGACTAGCGGGAGGTGTTGGCGGGGAGCTGTTTTTT. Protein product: CAGSPLGGLAGGVGGELFF.

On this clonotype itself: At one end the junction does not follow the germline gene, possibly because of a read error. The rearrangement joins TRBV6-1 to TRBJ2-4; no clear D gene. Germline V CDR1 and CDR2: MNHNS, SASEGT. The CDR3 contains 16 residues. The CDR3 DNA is TGTGCCATACCCCGGAGCGACCAACAAGTCAAAAACACTCAGTACTTC. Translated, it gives CAIPRSDQQVKNTQYF.

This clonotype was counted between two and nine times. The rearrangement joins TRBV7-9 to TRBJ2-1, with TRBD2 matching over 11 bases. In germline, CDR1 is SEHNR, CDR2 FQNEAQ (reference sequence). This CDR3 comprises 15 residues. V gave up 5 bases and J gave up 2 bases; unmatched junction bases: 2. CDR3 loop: CASSPGLAAYNEQFF. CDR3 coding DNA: TGTGCCAGCAGCCCGGGACTAGCGGCCTACAATGAGCAGTTCTTC.

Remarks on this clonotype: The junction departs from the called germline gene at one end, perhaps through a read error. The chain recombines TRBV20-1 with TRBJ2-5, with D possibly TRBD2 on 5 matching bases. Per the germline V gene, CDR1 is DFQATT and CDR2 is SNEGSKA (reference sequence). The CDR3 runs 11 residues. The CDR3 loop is CSAHWGEAQYF. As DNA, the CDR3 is TGCAGTGCCCACTGGGGAGAGGCCCAGTACTTC.